This paragraph covers one TCR beta chain sequence. The antigen remains unidentified. The authors used template switching to add a universal primer site and gave cDNA unique molecular identifiers. One entry per CDR3 protein results from TCRdb running MiXCR on the 5' RACE reads. The data contain more than 1.5 million distinct CDR3 sequences, 32% of them singletons. Germline lookup yields CDR1 SEHNR and CDR2 FQNEAQ (reference sequence). The CDR3 spans 16 residues. The V gene end was trimmed by 1 base and the J gene end by 7 bases; junction bases not matched to a gene: 10. This sample is drawn from a study of identical twins. Whole-study findings and limits: With beta out-of-frame sequences, excess sharing by twins was weaker. Invariant MAIT and iNKT cells are populations that could partly confound zero-insertion analyses. Whereas memory repertoires showed no such difference, abundant cord blood beta clonotypes carried fewer insertions.

The source of this sequence is a newborn girl in good health. Input material: cord blood. This chain connects TRBV7-9 to TRBJ2-7, with 10 bases that match TRBD2. For the CDR3, the DNA is TGTGCCAGCAGCTTAGGGTGGCTAGCGGGGGACCATGAGCAGTACTTC. This encodes CASSLGWLAGDHEQYF.